This TCR beta chain was recovered during a study of patients and donors after allogeneic stem cell transplantation. This CDR3 comprises 12 residues. Germline CDR1 is SNHLY and CDR2 is FYNNEI. Via MiXCR, TCRdb re-called the RT-PCR reads, giving one row per CDR3 protein. The sample has 390,000 or so distinct CDR3 sequences; roughly 17% are singletons. A remark on this clonotype: Germline and junction disagree at one end, which may indicate a read error.

This chain uses TRBV2 with TRBJ2-5, with 11 bases that match TRBD2. The sequencing sample was made of blood, either unsorted or a sorted T cell fraction (not recorded which). This clonotype originated in a human donor who was either an allogeneic HSCT recipient or a stem cell or donor lymphocyte infusion donor (not recorded which). It is not recorded whose cells these are; they may come from a transplant donor. CDR3 loop: CASSELAGVGFF. The DNA for the CDR3 is TGTGCCAGCAGCGAACTAGCGGGAGTAGGATTCTTC.